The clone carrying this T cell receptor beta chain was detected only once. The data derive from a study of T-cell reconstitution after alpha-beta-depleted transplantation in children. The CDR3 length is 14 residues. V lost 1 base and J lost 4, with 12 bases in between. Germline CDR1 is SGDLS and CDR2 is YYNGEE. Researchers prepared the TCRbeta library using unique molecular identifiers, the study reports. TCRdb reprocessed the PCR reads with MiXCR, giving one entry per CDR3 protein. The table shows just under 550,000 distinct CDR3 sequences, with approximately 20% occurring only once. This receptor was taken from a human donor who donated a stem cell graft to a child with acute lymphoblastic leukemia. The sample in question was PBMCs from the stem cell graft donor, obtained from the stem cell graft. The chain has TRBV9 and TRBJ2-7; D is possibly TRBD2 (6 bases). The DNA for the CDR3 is TGTGCCAGCAGCGTATACGGGAGCGGGTACGAGCAGTACTTC. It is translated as CASSVYGSGYEQYF. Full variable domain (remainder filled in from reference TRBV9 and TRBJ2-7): DSGVTQTPKHLITATGQRVTLRCSPRSGDLSVYWYQQSLDQGLQFLIQYYNGEERAKGNILERFSAQQFPDLHSELNLSSLELGDSALYFCASSVYGSGYEQYFGPGTRLTVT.